The clone carrying this T cell receptor beta chain was picked up many times. Its antigen is still unknown. This CDR3 comprises 14 residues. V lost 8 bases, J lost 4 bases, and 8 bases stayed unmatched. The germline CDR1 and CDR2 sequences are MNHEY and SMNVEV (reference sequence). This specimen comes from a study of type 1 regulatory T cells. Study-wide context: This in vitro CD4 product, T-allo10, is enriched for Tr1 cells and alloantigen-specific.

TCRdb used MiXCR to reprocess the reads, holding one entry per CDR3 protein. The sample yields about 42,000 distinct CDR3 sequences, about 12% seen once. Study-wide results and limits: Tr1 cells had a more restricted TCR repertoire than non-Tr1 cells.

This TCR was recovered from a human donor in good health. The specimen sequenced was cultured non-Tr1 T cells, either the whole culture or a sorted T cell fraction (not recorded which). The chain has TRBV27 and TRBJ2-1; 7 positions agree with TRBD2. CDR3 in DNA: TGTGCCAGCGTCGGGACTAACGTGTACAATGAGCAGTTCTTC. It codes for CASVGTNVYNEQFF.